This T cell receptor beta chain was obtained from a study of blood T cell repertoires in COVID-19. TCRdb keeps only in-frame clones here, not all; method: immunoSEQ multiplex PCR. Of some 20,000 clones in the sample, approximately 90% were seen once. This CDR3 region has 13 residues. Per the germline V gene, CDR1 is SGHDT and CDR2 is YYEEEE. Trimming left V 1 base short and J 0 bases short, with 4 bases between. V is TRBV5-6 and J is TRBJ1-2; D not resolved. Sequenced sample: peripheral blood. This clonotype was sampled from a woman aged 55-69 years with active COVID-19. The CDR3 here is CASSLPANYGYTF. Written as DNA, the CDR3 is TGTGCCAGCAGCTTGCCAGCTAACTATGGCTACACCTTC.